The T cell receptor (beta chain) described here comes from a study of shared clonotypes between healthy human individuals. TCRdb keeps only in-frame clones here, not all; method: immunoSEQ multiplex PCR. This sample has roughly 890,000 clones; about 91% occur once, and the top ten carry more than 20%. A note on this clone: Antigen unknown.

Naive CD8 cells lacked CD45RO and underwent positive selection for CCR7, leaving out terminally differentiated effector memory CD45RA+ cells. This CDR3 is built from 14 residues. Trimming shortened V by 4 bases and J by 0 bases, and 10 bases separated the two germline ends. Germline V gene sequence: CDR1 SGHDN, CDR2 FVKESK. Regarding the study as a whole: Naive subsets generally had larger estimated richness than memory subsets. When compared with the clonotypes that were shared by all four sorted-subset donors, the non-shared clonotypes turned out to have lower generation probabilities. Sequencing depth was expected to influence donor clonotype sharing.

This TCR came from a man between 25 and 39 years old in good health. The J gene is TRBJ2-7, the V gene TRBV14; D is possibly TRBD2 (5 bases). What was sequenced was naive CD8+ T cells sorted from blood. The CDR3 sequence is CASSPTTNSYEQYF. Written as DNA, the CDR3 is TGTGCCAGCAGCCCGACTACCAACTCCTACGAGCAGTACTTC.